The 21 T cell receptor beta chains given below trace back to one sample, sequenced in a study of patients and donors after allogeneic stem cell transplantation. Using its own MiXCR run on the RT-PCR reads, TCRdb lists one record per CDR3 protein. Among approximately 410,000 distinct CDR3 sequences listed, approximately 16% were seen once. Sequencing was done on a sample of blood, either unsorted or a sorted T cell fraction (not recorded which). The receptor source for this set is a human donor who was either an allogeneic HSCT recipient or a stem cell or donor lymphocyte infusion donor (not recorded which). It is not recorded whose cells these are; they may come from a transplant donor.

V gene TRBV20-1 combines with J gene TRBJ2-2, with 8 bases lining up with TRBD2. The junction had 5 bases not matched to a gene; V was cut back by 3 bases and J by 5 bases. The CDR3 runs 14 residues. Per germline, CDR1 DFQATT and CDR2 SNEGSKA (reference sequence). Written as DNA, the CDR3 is TGCAGTGCTAGCCGAAGCGGGAGAACCGGGGAGCTGTTTTTT. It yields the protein CSASRSGRTGELFF.

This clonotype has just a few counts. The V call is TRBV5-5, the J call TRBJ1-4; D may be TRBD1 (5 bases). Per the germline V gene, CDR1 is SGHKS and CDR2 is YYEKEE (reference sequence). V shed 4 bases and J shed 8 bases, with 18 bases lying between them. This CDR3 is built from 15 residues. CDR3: CASSLTVLYSEKLFF. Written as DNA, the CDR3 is TGTGCCAGCAGCCTGACAGTACTCTACTCCGAAAAACTGTTTTTT.

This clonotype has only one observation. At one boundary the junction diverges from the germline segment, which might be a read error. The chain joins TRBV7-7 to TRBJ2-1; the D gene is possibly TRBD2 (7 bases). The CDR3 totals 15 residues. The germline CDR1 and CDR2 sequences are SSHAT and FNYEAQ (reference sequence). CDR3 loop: CASSLAGGPYNQQFF. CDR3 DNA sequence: TGTGCCAGCAGCTTAGCGGGGGGGCCCTACAATCAGCAGTTCTTC.

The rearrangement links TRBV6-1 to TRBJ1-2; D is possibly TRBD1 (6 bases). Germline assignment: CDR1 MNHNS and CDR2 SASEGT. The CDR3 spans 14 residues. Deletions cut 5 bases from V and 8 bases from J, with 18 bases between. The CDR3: CASSRETGFGGYTF. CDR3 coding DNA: TGTGCCAGCAGTCGAGAGACAGGTTTTGGAGGCTACACCTTC.

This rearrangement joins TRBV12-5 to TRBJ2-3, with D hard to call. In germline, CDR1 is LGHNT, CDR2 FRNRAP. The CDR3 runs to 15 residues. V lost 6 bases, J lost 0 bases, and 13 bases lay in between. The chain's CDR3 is CASGSGRPSTDTQYF. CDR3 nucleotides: TGTGCTAGTGGGTCAGGTAGGCCTAGCACAGATACGCAGTATTTT.

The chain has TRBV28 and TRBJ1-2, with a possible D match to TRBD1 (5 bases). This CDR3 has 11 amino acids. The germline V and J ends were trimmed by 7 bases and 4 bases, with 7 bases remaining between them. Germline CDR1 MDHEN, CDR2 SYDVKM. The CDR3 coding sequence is TGTGCCAGCACTGGGGGCTATGGCTACACCTTC. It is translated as CASTGGYGYTF.

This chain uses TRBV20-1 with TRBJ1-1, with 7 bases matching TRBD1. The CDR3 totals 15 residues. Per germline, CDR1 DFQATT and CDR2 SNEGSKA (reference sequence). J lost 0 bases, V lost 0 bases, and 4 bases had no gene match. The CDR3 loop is CSAREKGQMNTEAFF. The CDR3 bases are TGCAGTGCTAGAGAGAAGGGACAGATGAACACTGAAGCTTTCTTT.

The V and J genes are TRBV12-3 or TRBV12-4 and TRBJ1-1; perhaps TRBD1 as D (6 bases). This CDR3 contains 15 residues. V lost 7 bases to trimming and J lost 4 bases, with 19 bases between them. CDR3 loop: CASTMVGGSGTEAFF. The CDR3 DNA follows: TGTGCCAGCACCATGGTTGGGGGCTCGGGCACTGAAGCTTTCTTT.

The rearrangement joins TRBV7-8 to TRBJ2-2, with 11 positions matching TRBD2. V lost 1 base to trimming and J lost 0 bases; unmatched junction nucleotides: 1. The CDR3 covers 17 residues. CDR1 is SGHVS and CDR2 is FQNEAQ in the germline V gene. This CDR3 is CASSLVAGGTNTGELFF. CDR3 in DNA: TGTGCCAGCAGCTTAGTAGCGGGGGGGACGAACACCGGGGAGCTGTTTTTT.

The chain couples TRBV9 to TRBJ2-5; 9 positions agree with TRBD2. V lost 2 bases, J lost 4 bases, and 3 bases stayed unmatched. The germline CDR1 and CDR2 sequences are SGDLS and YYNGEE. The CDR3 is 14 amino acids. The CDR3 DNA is TGTGCCAGCAGCGTTGCGGGGGGGCTAGAGACCCAGTACTTC. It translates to CASSVAGGLETQYF.

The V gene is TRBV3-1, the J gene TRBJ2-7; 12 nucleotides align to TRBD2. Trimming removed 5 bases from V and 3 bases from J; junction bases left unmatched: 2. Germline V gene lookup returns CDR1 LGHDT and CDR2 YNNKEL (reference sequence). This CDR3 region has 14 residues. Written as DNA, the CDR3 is TGTGCCAGCAGCTCTAGCGGGGGGGTCTACGAGCAGTACTTC. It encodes CASSSSGGVYEQYF.

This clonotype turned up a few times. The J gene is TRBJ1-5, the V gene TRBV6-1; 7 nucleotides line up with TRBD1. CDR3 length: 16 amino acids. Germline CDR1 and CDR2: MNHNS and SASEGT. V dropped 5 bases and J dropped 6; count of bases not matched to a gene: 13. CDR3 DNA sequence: TGTGCCAGCAGTCCGCTATGGGGGCAGGGGGGTCAGCCCCAGCATTTT. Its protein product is CASSPLWGQGGQPQHF.

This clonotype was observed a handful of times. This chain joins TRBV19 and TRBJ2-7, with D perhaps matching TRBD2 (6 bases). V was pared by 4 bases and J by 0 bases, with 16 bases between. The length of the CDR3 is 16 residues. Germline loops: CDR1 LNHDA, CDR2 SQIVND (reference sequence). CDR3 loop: CASSRALAESSYEQYF. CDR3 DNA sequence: TGTGCCAGTAGTAGGGCCTTAGCGGAATCCTCCTACGAGCAGTACTTC.

DNA of the CDR3: TGTGCCAGCAGTGGCAGGCTGAACACCGGGGAGCTGTTTTTT. Encoded protein: CASSGRLNTGELFF. The rearrangement links TRBV6-1 to TRBJ2-2; D is unclear. Germline values: CDR1 MNHNS, CDR2 SASEGT. Trimming cost V 4 bases and J 1 base, with 7 bases left between them. This CDR3 region has 14 residues.

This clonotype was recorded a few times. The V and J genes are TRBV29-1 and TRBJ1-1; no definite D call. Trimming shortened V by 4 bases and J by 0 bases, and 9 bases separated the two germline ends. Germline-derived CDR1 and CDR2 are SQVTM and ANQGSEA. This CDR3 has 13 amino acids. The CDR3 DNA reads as TGCAGCGTTGTTGTTAGGGTGAACACTGAAGCTTTCTTT. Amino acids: CSVVVRVNTEAFF.

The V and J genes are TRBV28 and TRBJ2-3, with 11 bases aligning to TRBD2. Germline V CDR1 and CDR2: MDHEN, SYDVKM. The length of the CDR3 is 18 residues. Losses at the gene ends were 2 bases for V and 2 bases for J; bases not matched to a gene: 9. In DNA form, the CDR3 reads TGTGCCAGCAGTTTACCCAGACGACTAGCGGGATACACAGATACGCAGTATTTT. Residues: CASSLPRRLAGYTDTQYF.

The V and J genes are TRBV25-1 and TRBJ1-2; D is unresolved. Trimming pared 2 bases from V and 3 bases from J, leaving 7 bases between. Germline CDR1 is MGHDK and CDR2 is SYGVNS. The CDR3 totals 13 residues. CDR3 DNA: TGTGCCAGCAGTGAACCTACGGACTATGGCTACACCTTC. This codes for CASSEPTDYGYTF.

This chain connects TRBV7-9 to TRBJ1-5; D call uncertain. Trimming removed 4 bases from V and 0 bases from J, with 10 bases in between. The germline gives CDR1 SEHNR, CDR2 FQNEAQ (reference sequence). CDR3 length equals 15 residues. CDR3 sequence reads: CASSSGRVSNQPQHF. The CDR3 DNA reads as TGTGCCAGCAGCTCCGGACGGGTTAGCAATCAGCCCCAGCATTTT.

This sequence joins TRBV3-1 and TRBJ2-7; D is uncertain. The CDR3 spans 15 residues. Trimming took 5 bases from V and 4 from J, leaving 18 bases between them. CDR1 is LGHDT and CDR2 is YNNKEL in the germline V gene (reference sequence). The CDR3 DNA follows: TGTGCCAGCAGCTCCCGGGCCACCGGTCGGTACGAGCAGTACTTC. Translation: CASSSRATGRYEQYF.

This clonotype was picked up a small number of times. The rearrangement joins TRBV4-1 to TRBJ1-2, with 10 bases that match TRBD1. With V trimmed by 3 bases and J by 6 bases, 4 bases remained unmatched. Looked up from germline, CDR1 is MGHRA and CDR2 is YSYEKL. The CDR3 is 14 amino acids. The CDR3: CASSHRDRGNGYTF. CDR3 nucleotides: TGCGCCAGCAGCCACCGGGACAGGGGTAATGGCTACACCTTC.

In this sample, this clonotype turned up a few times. Here the CDR3 reads CASSPPRGSLTQYF. The CDR3 bases are TGTGCCAGCAGCCCCCCGCGGGGGTCCCTTACGCAGTATTTT. The V gene is TRBV7-9, the J gene TRBJ2-3, with TRBD2 matching 7 bases. Trimming cost V 5 bases and J 8 bases; bases outside gene matches: 10. This CDR3 has 14 residues. Germline CDR1 is SEHNR and CDR2 is FQNEAQ (reference sequence).